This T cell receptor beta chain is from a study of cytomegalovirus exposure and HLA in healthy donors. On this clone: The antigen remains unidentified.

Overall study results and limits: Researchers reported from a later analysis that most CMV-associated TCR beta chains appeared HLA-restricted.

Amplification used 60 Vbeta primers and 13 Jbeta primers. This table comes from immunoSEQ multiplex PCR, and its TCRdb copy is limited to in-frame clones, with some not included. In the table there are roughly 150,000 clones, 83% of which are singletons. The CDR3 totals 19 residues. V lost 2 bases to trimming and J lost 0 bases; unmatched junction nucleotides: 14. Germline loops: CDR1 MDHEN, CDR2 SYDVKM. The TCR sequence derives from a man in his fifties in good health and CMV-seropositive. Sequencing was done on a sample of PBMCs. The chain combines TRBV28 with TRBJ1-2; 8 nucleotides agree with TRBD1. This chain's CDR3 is CASSLTARTGSAANYGYTF. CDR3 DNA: TGTGCCAGCAGTTTAACCGCCCGGACAGGGTCGGCGGCTAACTATGGCTACACCTTC.